This entry concerns a single TCR beta chain. Its antigen remains unknown. The sample comes from a study of CXCR3-negative and CXCR3-positive naive CD8 T cells. The CDR3 has 13 amino acids. Germline assignment: CDR1 DFQATT and CDR2 SNEGSKA (reference sequence). UMI-labeled TRB cDNA libraries were prepared by 5' RACE. TCRdb re-called the 5' RACE reads and gives one entry per CDR3 protein, without DNA. In all, the sample yields roughly 130,000 distinct CDR3 sequences. Study-level points and caveats: CXCR3-positive naive cells had more hydrophobic TRB CDR3s than CXCR3-negative naive cells. Memory cells diverged, while naive CXCR3-positive and CXCR3-negative cells had similar TRBV-TRBJ usage. Similarly elevated diversity marked both naive subsets, with memory CD8+ cells showing far lower diversity.

Using triplicate sorts, about 270,000 cells were collected each time from every CD8+ T cell subset. V usage is TRBV20-1 and J usage is TRBJ2-5; TCRdb designates TRBD1, a call that cannot be tested without DNA. The sequencing sample was made of naive CXCR3+ CD8+ T cells from blood. Subset denoted: CD45RO-CCR7+CD27+CD95- naive CD8+ T cells expressing CXCR3 (TNR3+). The source of this sequence is a human donor in good health. Some clones in this sample may be carry-over from other donors' samples. CDR3 loop: CSAVPTGKETQYF.